This T cell receptor (beta chain) was observed in a study of T cell repertoires in cytomegalovirus infection. TCRdb independently ran MiXCR on the reads; one entry per CDR3 protein. The sample carries 200,000 to 250,000 distinct CDR3 sequences, around 6.2% recorded once. CDR3 size: 17 residues. Between the trimmed V and J ends, which lost 6 bases and 3 bases, there was a span of 20 bases. Germline assignment: CDR1 MNHNY and CDR2 SVGAGI (reference sequence). In its sample, this clonotype was seen many times. Sequenced material: PBMCs. The receptor was derived from a human donor in good health (CMV status not recorded). Some clones in this sample may be carry-over from other donors' samples. The chain combines TRBV6-6 with TRBJ2-2, with D perhaps TRBD1 (6 bases). CDR3 nucleotides: TGTGCCAGCAGCGGGGACACCAGACCTGAAGACACCGGGGAGCTGTTTTTT. Protein sequence: CASSGDTRPEDTGELFF.